These 23 T cell receptor beta chains share one sample of origin, sequenced in a study of radiotherapy plus CTLA-4 blockade in lung cancer. Produced via immunoSEQ multiplex PCR; TCRdb's table is partial and in-frame only. Of approximately 52,000 clones in the sample, more than 75% are singletons; the top ten hold about 9%. The material sequenced was peripheral blood, taken from a patient treated with radiotherapy plus ipilimumab. The receptors here all came from a human donor with non-small cell lung cancer who had a complete response to radiotherapy plus ipilimumab.

The chain recombines TRBV18 with TRBJ1-2; 8 bases line up with TRBD1. CDR1 and CDR2 (germline): KGHSH, LQKENI. The ends lost 3 bases at V and 5 bases at J; junction bases unmatched: 8. There are 15 residues in the CDR3. DNA of the CDR3: TGTGCCAGCTCACCCACGGGACAGGTCTCTTATGGCTACACCTTC. Translation: CASSPTGQVSYGYTF.

This sequence joins TRBV19 and TRBJ1-1; no firm D call. V lost 3 bases to trimming and J lost 1 base, with 6 bases between them. Per germline, CDR1 LNHDA and CDR2 SQIVND (reference sequence). The CDR3 is 13 amino acids. The CDR3: CASSISRNTEAFF. The CDR3, as DNA: TGTGCCAGTAGTATCTCCAGGAACACTGAAGCTTTCTTT.

The chain carries TRBV4-3 and TRBJ1-4; D gene unclear. V was pared by 1 base and J by 0 bases, with 15 bases between. Per the germline V gene, CDR1 is LGHNA and CDR2 is YSLEER. CDR3 length: 18 amino acids. The CDR3 DNA reads TGCGCCAGCAGCCAAGTATATAGGACTAACCCAACTAATGAAAAACTGTTTTTT. Protein: CASSQVYRTNPTNEKLFF.

This clone was found a few times. The chain combines TRBV11-3 with TRBJ1-1; TRBD1 might be the D (6 bases). The V gene lost 3 bases and the J gene lost 10 bases, with 24 bases spanning the gap. CDR3 length: 16 residues. Per the germline V gene, CDR1 is SGHNT and CDR2 is YENEEA. The CDR3 nucleotides are TGTGCCAGCAGCTTCACCGGGACAAGGGCAGCCGTTGGAGCTTTCTTT. It yields the protein CASSFTGTRAAVGAFF.

J is TRBJ2-1 and V is TRBV5-6; D remains ambiguous. Trimming pared 4 bases from V and 9 bases from J, leaving 14 bases between. The CDR3 sequence is 13 residues long. Per the germline V gene, CDR1 is SGHDT and CDR2 is YYEEEE. The DNA for the CDR3 is TGTGCCAGCAGCCTGCCCATGGCGGCTGAGCAGTTCTTC. Translated, it gives CASSLPMAAEQFF.

The CDR3 region is CASTSRLAGSYNEQFF. In nucleotides, the CDR3 is TGTGCCAGCACCTCGAGACTAGCGGGGTCCTACAATGAGCAGTTCTTC. The chain couples TRBV2 to TRBJ2-1, with 11 nucleotides matching TRBD2. With 7 bases clipped from V and 1 base from J, the junction kept 6 bases outside the gene matches. CDR3 length: 16 residues. Germline CDR1 and CDR2: SNHLY and FYNNEI.

The rearrangement uses TRBV7-9 and TRBJ1-3, with a possible D match to TRBD1 (6 bases). Deletions cut 5 bases from V and 1 base from J, with 15 bases between. Germline V gives CDR1 SEHNR, CDR2 FQNEAQ (reference sequence). The CDR3 runs 16 residues. The CDR3 DNA follows: TGTGCCAGCAGCCTGCGGGGGGGGGCATCTGGAAACACCATATATTTT. It specifies CASSLRGGASGNTIYF.

The chain links TRBV5-1 to TRBJ2-2, with 8 bases lining up with TRBD1. Per germline, CDR1 SGHRS and CDR2 YFSETQ. The CDR3 consists of 15 residues. V gave up 4 bases and J gave up 6 bases; unmatched junction bases: 8. The CDR3 loop is CASSRQGMMPGELFF. CDR3 DNA sequence: TGCGCCAGCAGCCGACAGGGGATGATGCCCGGGGAGCTGTTTTTT.

The chain recombines TRBV6-1 with TRBJ2-7; 13 bases align to TRBD2. This CDR3 has 16 amino acids. Germline values: CDR1 MNHNS, CDR2 SASEGT. The junction had 9 bases not matched to a gene; V was cut back by 1 base and J by 9 bases. The CDR3 loop is CASSEGTSGSKTGQYV. CDR3 coding DNA: TGTGCCAGCAGTGAAGGGACTAGCGGGAGCAAAACCGGGCAGTACGTC.

The chain recombines TRBV18 with TRBJ1-5; TRBD1 matches 10 bases. The germline gives CDR1 KGHSH, CDR2 LQKENI. The CDR3 has 16 amino acids. Trimming removed 3 bases from V and 4 bases from J; junction bases left unmatched: 6. CDR3 DNA sequence: TGTGCCAGCTCACCCTGGGACAGGGGATGGAATCAGCCCCAGCATTTT. Protein product: CASSPWDRGWNQPQHF.

V usage is TRBV7-2 and J usage is TRBJ2-3; 13 bases map to TRBD2. Unmatched junction bases numbered 7, after V lost 3 bases and J lost 1 base. The CDR3 is 18 amino acids. Germline CDR1 is SGHTA and CDR2 is FQGNSA. The CDR3 loop is CASSFRRGLAGRTDTQYF. In DNA, the CDR3 is TGTGCCAGCAGCTTTCGTCGGGGACTAGCGGGGCGCACAGATACGCAGTATTTT. Variable domain in full (rest from reference TRBV7-2 and TRBJ2-3): GAGVSQSPSNKVTEKGKDVELRCDPISGHTALYWYRQSLGQGLEFLIYFQGNSAPDKSGLPSDRFSAERTGGSVSTLTIQRTQQEDSAVYLCASSFRRGLAGRTDTQYFGPGTRLTVL.

This sequence joins TRBV21-1 and TRBJ2-1; TRBD1 reflects the table's D call only, with no check against the DNA. TRBV21-1 is noted as a pseudogene. The CDR3 runs to 14 residues. This CDR3 reads CASSQGHRYNEQFF. Written as DNA, the CDR3 is TGTGCCAGCAGCCAGGGACACCGCTACAATGAGCAGTTCTTC.

The V gene is TRBV10-1, the J gene TRBJ2-5, with D uncertain. Deletions cut 3 bases from V and 1 base from J, with 9 bases between. Germline CDR1 reads WNHNN; CDR2 reads SYGVQD (reference sequence). The CDR3 consists of 14 residues. In nucleotides, the CDR3 is TGCGCCAGCAGTGAACAGCCGGCCCAAGAGACCCAGTACTTC. This sequence encodes CASSEQPAQETQYF.

The chain employs TRBV7-9 and TRBJ1-5, with a weak D call TRBD1 (5 bases). V shed 5 bases and J shed 6 bases, with 11 bases lying between them. The germline V gene has CDR1 SEHNR and CDR2 FQNEAQ (reference sequence). The CDR3 has 13 residues. CDR3 region: CASSLTQGQPQHF. For the CDR3, the DNA is TGTGCCAGCAGCCTGACTCAGGGTCAGCCCCAGCATTTT.

V is TRBV7-2 and J is TRBJ1-5, with D perhaps matching TRBD1 (6 bases). CDR1 is SGHTA and CDR2 is FQGNSA in the germline V gene. The CDR3 sequence is 15 residues long. Between the trimmed V and J ends, which lost 6 bases and 4 bases, there was a span of 16 bases. The CDR3, as DNA: TGTGCCAGCAGATCACAGGGAGCACTGAATCAGCCCCAGCATTTT. This encodes CASRSQGALNQPQHF.

This sequence joins TRBV7-9 and TRBJ2-5; 8 nucleotides align to TRBD2. J lost 2 bases, V lost 7 bases, and 12 bases had no gene match. Germline V gene lookup returns CDR1 SEHNR and CDR2 FQNEAQ (reference sequence). The CDR3 consists of 16 residues. The CDR3 is CASTTSGGGAQETQYF. Here the CDR3 DNA reads TGTGCCAGCACCACCTCGGGGGGGGGCGCGCAAGAGACCCAGTACTTC.

The V and J genes are TRBV7-8 and TRBJ2-1; TRBD2 aligns across 9 bases. Per the germline V gene, CDR1 is SGHVS and CDR2 is FQNEAQ. This CDR3 spans 15 amino acids. J gave up 0 bases and V 3 bases, and 0 bases lay outside the gene matches. CDR3 DNA sequence: TGTGCCAGCAGCTTTAGCGGGAGCTCCTACAATGAGCAGTTCTTC. Translation gives CASSFSGSSYNEQFF.

This chain joins TRBV18 and TRBJ2-7, with TRBD1 matching 10 bases. This CDR3 contains 17 residues. Germline CDR1 is KGHSH and CDR2 is LQKENI. V lost 6 bases to trimming and J lost 3 bases; unmatched junction nucleotides: 14. The CDR3 protein is CASSPAKPGQGFYEQYF. The CDR3 coding sequence is TGTGCCAGCTCGCCGGCGAAACCGGGACAGGGGTTCTACGAGCAGTACTTC.

The J gene is TRBJ2-6, the V gene TRBV7-9; tentatively, D is TRBD1 (5 bases). The CDR3 covers 18 residues. Germline-derived CDR1 and CDR2 are SEHNR and FQNEAQ (reference sequence). V lost 5 bases and J lost 0, with 17 bases in between. This CDR3 reads CASSPTAPHRSGANVLTF. The CDR3 nucleotides are TGTGCCAGCAGCCCGACAGCTCCCCACCGCTCTGGGGCCAACGTCCTGACTTTC. Filled out from reference TRBV7-9 and TRBJ2-6, the complete variable domain reads DTGVSQNPRHKITKRGQNVTFRCDPISEHNRLYWYRQTLGQGPEFLTYFQNEAQLEKSRLLSDRFSAERPKGSFSTLEIQRTEQGDSAMYLCASSPTAPHRSGANVLTFGAGSRLTVL.

This sequence joins TRBV27 and TRBJ2-3; 10 bases are shared with TRBD1. The CDR3 is 17 amino acids. V was pared by 5 bases and J by 4 bases, with 12 bases of the junction left unmatched. Germline V gene data show CDR1 as MNHEY and CDR2 as SMNVEV (reference sequence). CDR3 protein: CASSPHPGTGEADTQYF. CDR3 coding DNA: TGTGCCAGCAGTCCCCACCCCGGGACAGGGGAAGCAGATACGCAGTATTTT.

V is TRBV5-6 and J is TRBJ2-5; D may be TRBD2 (5 bases). With 0 bases removed from V and 4 bases from J, the gap between germline ends came to 10 bases. Germline values: CDR1 SGHDT, CDR2 YYEEEE. The CDR3 extends over 14 amino acids. The CDR3: CASSLVGRGETQYF. The CDR3 DNA follows: TGTGCCAGCAGCTTGGTGGGGAGAGGAGAGACCCAGTACTTC. The full variable domain, in which reference TRBV5-6 and TRBJ2-5 provide the parts outside the CDR3, is DAGVTQSPTHLIKTRGQQVTLRCSPKSGHDTVSWYQQALGQGPQFIFQYYEEEERQRGNFPDRFSGHQFPNYSSELNVNALLLGDSALYLCASSLVGRGETQYFGPGTRLLVL.

On this clone: Distinct nucleotide sequences in the sample also encode this CDR3. This chain uses TRBV18 with TRBJ1-4; a possible D gene is TRBD1 (6 bases). Germline CDR1 and CDR2: KGHSH and LQKENI. V was trimmed by 0 bases and J by 8 bases, leaving 10 bases between them. The CDR3 is 14 residues long. The CDR3: CASSPPDGTEKLFF. As DNA, the CDR3 is TGTGCCAGCTCACCACCCGATGGGACAGAAAAACTGTTTTTT.

The chain has TRBV21-1 and TRBJ2-7; TRBD1, the table's D call, was not compared with the DNA. TRBV21-1 is a pseudogene segment. The CDR3 runs 16 residues. The CDR3 nucleotides are TGTGCCAGCGTAGACCGGGACACAAAGGGGCCCCACGAGCAGTACGTC. Residues: CASVDRDTKGPHEQYV.